The entry below describes one TCR beta chain. What it recognizes is unknown. The junction shows a germline mismatch at one end, possibly a read error. The germline V gene has CDR1 SGHNT and CDR2 YYREEE (reference sequence). This CDR3 comprises 15 residues. Time point in this sample: neoterminal ileum biopsy at postoperative endoscopy, about 6 months after surgery. Eligibility required adulthood, ileal or ileocolonic Crohn's disease and indicated ileocolonic resection. Five hundred nanograms of biopsy DNA per sample underwent TCRB immunosequencing. Data came from immunoSEQ multiplex PCR; TCRdb stores just in-frame clones and leaves some out. This sample has about 4,500 clones, with roughly 82% found just once. These data belong to a study of T cell repertoires in ileal Crohn's disease. Study conclusions and caveats: Within the first postoperative year, endoscopy came at median roughly seven months. Clonal expansions were more frequent in active smokers than non-smokers at surgery.

The sequence was collected from an adult with Crohn's disease. The chain couples TRBV5-4 to TRBJ2-4, with D possibly being TRBD1 (5 bases). Sequencing was performed on ileal tissue. CDR3 residues: CASSSRQSRKDIQYF. CDR3 nucleotide sequence: TGTGCCAGCAGCTCTCGACAGAGTCGCAAAGACATTCAGTACTTC.